This T cell receptor beta chain is drawn from a study of cytomegalovirus exposure and HLA in healthy donors. Study-level information: Within an early data release were 80 million to 90 million unique TCRs drawn from HLA-typed donors.

Amplification used 60 Vbeta primers and 13 Jbeta primers. TCRdb's copy holds only in-frame clones and misses some; the assay was immunoSEQ multiplex PCR. Of approximately 190,000 clones listed, approximately 82% are singletons. The CDR3 has 14 residues. V dropped 4 bases and J dropped 4; count of bases not matched to a gene: 1. Germline V gene sequence: CDR1 WSHSY, CDR2 SAAADI. J is TRBJ2-3 and V is TRBV10-2; TRBD2 matches 11 bases. The material sequenced was PBMCs. This clonotype originated in a woman under 30 in good health and CMV-seronegative. CDR3 in DNA: TGCGCCAGCAGTGCGGGACTAGCGGCAGATACGCAGTATTTT. Translation: CASSAGLAADTQYF.